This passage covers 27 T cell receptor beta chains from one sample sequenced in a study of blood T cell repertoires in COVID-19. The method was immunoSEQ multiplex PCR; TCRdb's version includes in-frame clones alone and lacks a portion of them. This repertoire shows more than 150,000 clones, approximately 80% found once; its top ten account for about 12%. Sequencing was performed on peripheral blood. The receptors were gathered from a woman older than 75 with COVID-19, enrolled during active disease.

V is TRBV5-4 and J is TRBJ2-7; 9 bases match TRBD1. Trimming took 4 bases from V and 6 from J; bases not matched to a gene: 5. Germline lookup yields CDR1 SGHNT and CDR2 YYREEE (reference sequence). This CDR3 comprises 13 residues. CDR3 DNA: TGTGCCAGCAGCACACGGACAGGGGTCGAGCAGTACTTC. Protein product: CASSTRTGVEQYF.

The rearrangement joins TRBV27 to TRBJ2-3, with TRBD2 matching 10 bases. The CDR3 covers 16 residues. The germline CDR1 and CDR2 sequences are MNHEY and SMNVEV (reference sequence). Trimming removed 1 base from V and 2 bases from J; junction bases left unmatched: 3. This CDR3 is CASSLFLAGDTDTQYF. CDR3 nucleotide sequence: TGTGCCAGCAGTTTATTCCTAGCGGGGGACACAGATACGCAGTATTTT.

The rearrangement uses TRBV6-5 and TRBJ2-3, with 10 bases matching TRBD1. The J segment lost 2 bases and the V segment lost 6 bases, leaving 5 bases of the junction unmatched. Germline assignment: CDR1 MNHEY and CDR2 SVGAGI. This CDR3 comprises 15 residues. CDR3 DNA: TGTGCCAGCAGCCACAGACAGGGGGCCACAGATACGCAGTATTTT. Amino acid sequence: CASSHRQGATDTQYF.

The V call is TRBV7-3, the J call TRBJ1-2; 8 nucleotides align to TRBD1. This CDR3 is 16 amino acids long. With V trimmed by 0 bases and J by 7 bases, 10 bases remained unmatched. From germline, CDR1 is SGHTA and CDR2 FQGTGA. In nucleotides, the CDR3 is TGTGCCAGCAGCTTAACGGGACAGGCCACAAGAGGTGGCTACACCTTC. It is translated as CASSLTGQATRGGYTF.

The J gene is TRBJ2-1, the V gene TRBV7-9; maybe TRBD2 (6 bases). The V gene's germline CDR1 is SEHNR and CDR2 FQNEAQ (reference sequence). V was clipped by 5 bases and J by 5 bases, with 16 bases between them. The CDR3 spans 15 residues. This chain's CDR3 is CASSLGTGLNNEQFF. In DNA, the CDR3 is TGTGCCAGCAGCCTAGGGACTGGACTCAACAATGAGCAGTTCTTC.

The CDR3 DNA is TGTGCCAGCAGTTACGCGGCTAGCGGGAGCCAAGAGACCCAGTACTTC. Translating it yields CASSYAASGSQETQYF. The gene calls are TRBV6-5 and TRBJ2-5; 10 bases align to TRBD2. Germline trimming cut 2 bases from V and 1 base from J; bases unmatched to any gene: 4. The CDR3 contains 16 residues. Germline V lookup: CDR1 MNHEY, CDR2 SVGAGI.

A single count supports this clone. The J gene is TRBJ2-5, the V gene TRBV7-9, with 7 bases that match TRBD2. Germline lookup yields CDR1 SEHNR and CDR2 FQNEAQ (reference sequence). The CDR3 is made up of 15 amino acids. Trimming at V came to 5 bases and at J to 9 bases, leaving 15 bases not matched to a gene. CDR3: CASSTREGPPGAQYF. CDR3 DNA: TGTGCCAGCAGCACAAGGGAGGGTCCCCCCGGGGCCCAGTACTTC.

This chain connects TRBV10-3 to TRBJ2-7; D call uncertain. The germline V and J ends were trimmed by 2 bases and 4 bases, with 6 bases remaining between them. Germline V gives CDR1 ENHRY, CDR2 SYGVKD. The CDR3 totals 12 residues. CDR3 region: CAISEARYEQYF. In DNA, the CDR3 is TGTGCCATCAGTGAGGCCCGGTACGAGCAGTACTTC.

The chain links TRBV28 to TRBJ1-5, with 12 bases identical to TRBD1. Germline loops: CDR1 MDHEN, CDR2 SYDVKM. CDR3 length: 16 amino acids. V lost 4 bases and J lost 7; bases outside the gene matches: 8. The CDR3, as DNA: TGTGCCAGCAGTTCATATCCGGGACAGGGGGCCCAGCCCCAGCATTTT. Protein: CASSSYPGQGAQPQHF.

CDR3 DNA sequence: TGTGCCACCAGTGATCCTGGGACTAGCGGGGATCCCAATGAGCAGTTCTTC. Protein sequence: CATSDPGTSGDPNEQFF. The chain joins TRBV24-1 to TRBJ2-1; 13 bases are shared with TRBD2. V was pared by 3 bases and J by 6 bases, with 7 bases of the junction left unmatched. The CDR3 runs to 17 residues. Germline V gene sequence: CDR1 KGHDR, CDR2 SFDVKD.

Written as DNA, the CDR3 is TGTGCCTGGAGTCGAAGAGTCGCAGCGCGGGGAGGGGGCTACAATGAGCAGTTCTTC. This encodes CAWSRRVAARGGGYNEQFF. The V and J genes are TRBV30 and TRBJ2-1; tentative D call: TRBD2 (7 bases). The CDR3 covers 19 residues. Germline V gives CDR1 GTSNPN, CDR2 SVGIG (reference sequence). The ends were cut back, 2 bases at V and 3 bases at J, with 26 bases in the middle. Variable domain in full (rest from reference TRBV30 and TRBJ2-1): SQTIHQWPATLVQPVGSPLSLECTVEGTSNPNLYWYRQAAGRGLQLLFYSVGIGQISSEVPQNLSASRPQDRQFILSSKKLLLSDSGFYLCAWSRRVAARGGGYNEQFFGPGTRLTVL.

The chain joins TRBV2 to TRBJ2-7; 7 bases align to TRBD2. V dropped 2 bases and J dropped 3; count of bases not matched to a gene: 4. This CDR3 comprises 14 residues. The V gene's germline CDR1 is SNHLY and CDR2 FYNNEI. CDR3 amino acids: CASSELRTSYEQYF. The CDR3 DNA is TGTGCCAGCAGTGAATTGAGGACTAGCTACGAGCAGTACTTC.

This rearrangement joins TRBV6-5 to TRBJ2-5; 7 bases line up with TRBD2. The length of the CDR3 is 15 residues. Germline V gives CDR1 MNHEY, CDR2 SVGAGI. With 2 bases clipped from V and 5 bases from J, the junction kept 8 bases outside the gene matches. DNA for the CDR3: TGTGCCAGCAGTTACAGCGGGGTTGGGGAGGAGACCCAGTACTTC. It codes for CASSYSGVGEETQYF.

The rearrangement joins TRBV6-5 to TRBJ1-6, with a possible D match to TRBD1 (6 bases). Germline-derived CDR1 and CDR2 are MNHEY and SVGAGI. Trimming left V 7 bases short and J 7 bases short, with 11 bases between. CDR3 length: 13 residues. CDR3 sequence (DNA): TGTGCCAGCACGCGAACAGGGAATTCACCCCTCCACTTT. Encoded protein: CASTRTGNSPLHF.

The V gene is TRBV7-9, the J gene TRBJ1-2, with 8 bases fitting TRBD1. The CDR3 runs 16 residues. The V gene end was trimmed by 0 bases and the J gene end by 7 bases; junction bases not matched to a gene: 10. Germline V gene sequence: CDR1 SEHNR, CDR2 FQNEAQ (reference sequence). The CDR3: CASSLALDQGARGYTF. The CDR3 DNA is TGTGCCAGCAGCTTAGCCCTAGATCAGGGGGCGCGTGGCTACACCTTC.

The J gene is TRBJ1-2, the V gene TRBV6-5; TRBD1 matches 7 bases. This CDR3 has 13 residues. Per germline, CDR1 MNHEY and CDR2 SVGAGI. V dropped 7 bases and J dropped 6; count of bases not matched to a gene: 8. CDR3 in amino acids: CASTGRDSHGYTF. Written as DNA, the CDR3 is TGTGCCAGCACCGGCCGGGACAGCCATGGCTACACCTTC.

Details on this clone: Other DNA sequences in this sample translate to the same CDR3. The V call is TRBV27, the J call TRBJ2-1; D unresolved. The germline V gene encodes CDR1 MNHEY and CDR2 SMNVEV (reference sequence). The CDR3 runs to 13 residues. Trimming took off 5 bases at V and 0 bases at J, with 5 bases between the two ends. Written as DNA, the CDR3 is TGTGCCAGCAGTCTGAGCTCCTACAATGAGCAGTTCTTC. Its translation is CASSLSSYNEQFF.

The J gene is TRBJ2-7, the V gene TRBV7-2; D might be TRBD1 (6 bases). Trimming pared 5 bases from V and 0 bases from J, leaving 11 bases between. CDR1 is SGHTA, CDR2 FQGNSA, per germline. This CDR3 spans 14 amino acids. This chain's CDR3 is CASSLTQGSYEQYF. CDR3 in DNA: TGTGCCAGCAGCCTCACACAGGGCTCCTACGAGCAGTACTTC.

The CDR3 coding sequence is TGTGCCAGCTCACCAGAGACAGAGTATGAAAAACTGTTTTTT. It codes for CASSPETEYEKLFF. The rearrangement joins TRBV18 to TRBJ1-4; D is perhaps TRBD1 (5 bases). Between the trimmed V and J ends, which lost 2 bases and 6 bases, there was a span of 10 bases. The germline gives CDR1 KGHSH, CDR2 LQKENI. CDR3 size: 14 residues.

CDR3: CASSVRTGNGGNQPQHF. The CDR3 DNA follows: TGTGCCAGCAGTGTTCGGACAGGGAATGGAGGCAATCAGCCCCAGCATTTT. The chain uses TRBV6-1 and TRBJ1-5; 8 nucleotides match TRBD1. Germline CDR1 reads MNHNS; CDR2 reads SASEGT. With 4 bases clipped from V and 2 bases from J, the junction kept 10 bases outside the gene matches. This CDR3 is built from 17 residues.

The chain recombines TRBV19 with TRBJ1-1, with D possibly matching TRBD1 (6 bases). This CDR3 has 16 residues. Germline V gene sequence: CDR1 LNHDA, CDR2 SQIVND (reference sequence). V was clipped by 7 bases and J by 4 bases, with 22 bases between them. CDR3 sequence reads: CASIRGGGPEGTEAFF. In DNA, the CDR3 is TGTGCCAGTATAAGGGGGGGAGGGCCGGAGGGCACTGAAGCTTTCTTT.

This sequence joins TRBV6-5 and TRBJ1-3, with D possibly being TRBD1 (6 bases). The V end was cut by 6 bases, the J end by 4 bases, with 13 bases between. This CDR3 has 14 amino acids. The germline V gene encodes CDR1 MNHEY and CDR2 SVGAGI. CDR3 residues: CASSHTGPGNTIYF. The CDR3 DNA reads TGTGCCAGCAGCCATACAGGGCCCGGAAACACCATATATTTT.

The CDR3 region has the DNA TGTGCCAGCAGTTTCCTGGGATTAACGGGATACGAGCAGTACTTC. It is translated as CASSFLGLTGYEQYF. The chain recombines TRBV28 with TRBJ2-7; possibly TRBD2 for D (5 bases). Deletions cut 3 bases from V and 4 bases from J, with 16 bases between. CDR3 length equals 15 residues. CDR1 MDHEN and CDR2 SYDVKM come from the germline V gene.

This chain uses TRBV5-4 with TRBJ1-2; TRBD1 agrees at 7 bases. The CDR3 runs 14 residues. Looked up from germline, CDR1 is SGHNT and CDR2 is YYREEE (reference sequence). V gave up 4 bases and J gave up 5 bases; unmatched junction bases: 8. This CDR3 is CASSEKTGPYGYTF. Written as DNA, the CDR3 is TGTGCCAGCAGCGAAAAGACAGGGCCGTATGGCTACACCTTC.

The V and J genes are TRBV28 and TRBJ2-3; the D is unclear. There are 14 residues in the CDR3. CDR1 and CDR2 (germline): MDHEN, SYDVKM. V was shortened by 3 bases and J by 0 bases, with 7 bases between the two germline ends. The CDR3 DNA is TGTGCCAGCAGTTTTCACGAGAGCACAGATACGCAGTATTTT. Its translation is CASSFHESTDTQYF.

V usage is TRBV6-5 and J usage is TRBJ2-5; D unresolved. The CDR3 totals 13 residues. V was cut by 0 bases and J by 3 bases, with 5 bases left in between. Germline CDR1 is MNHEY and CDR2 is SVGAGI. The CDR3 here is CASSYSEEETQYF. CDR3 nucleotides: TGTGCCAGCAGTTACTCTGAGGAAGAGACCCAGTACTTC.

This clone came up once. CDR3 bases: TGTGCCAGCAGTGCGGGTGGAGGGTTTAGCTACGAGCAGTACTTC. Its translation: CASSAGGGFSYEQYF. This chain connects TRBV2 to TRBJ2-7; the D gene is possibly TRBD2 (6 bases). The length of the CDR3 is 15 residues. V was trimmed by 4 bases and J by 3 bases, leaving 16 bases between them. Germline lookup yields CDR1 SNHLY and CDR2 FYNNEI. The variable domain in full, completed from reference TRBV2 and TRBJ2-7, reads EPEVTQTPSHQVTQMGQEVILRCVPISNHLYFYWYRQILGQKVEFLVSFYNNEISEKSEIFDDQFSVERPDGSNFTLKIRSTKLEDSAMYFCASSAGGGFSYEQYFGPGTRLTVT.